The sequence of this TCR beta chain was determined in a study of shared clonotypes between healthy human individuals. Looking at the study overall: The donors, a couple of women and a few men, were aged 18 to 49.

The length of the CDR3 is 14 residues. Germline lookup yields CDR1 LNHNV and CDR2 YYDKDF (reference sequence). V was pared by 2 bases and J by 5 bases, with 3 bases of the junction left unmatched. Study-level results: Though the depth was large, rarefaction showed that sorted-subset sequencing was incomplete. Enrolling few donors narrowed the genetic and exposure-history diversity that was represented. Larger estimated richness was generally seen in naive subsets than in memory subsets.

As for this clone: Its antigen is as yet unknown.

Assay: immunoSEQ multiplex PCR; the TCRdb copy retains only in-frame clones and omits some. The sample carries millions of clones, over 85% recorded once. The chain uses TRBV15 and TRBJ1-5; 7 bases agree with TRBD1. Sequencing used naive CD4+ T cells sorted from blood. Noted subset: CD45RA+ positively selected. This receptor was identified in a man younger than 35 in good health. In nucleotides, the CDR3 is TGTGCCACCAGCAGATCACAGGGGTATCAGCCCCAGCATTTT. The encoded protein is CATSRSQGYQPQHF.